This T cell receptor (beta chain) was sequenced during a study of OX40 agonist ivuxolimab in advanced cancers. Points from the study as a whole: The work left the antigen specificity of expanded peripheral T cells undetermined.

Trimming removed 0 bases from V and 5 bases from J; junction bases left unmatched: 11. CDR3 size: 16 residues. Germline V CDR1 and CDR2: GTSNPN, SVGIG (reference sequence). Clones were sequenced by immunoSEQ multiplex PCR, and TCRdb holds only the in-frame ones, with some missing. The sample records about 59,000 clones, over 70% being singletons. The sample holds one count of this clone. Its antigen is not identified. The sequence was obtained from an adult with an advanced solid tumor such as melanoma, head and neck, liver or kidney cancer. The sample was CD4+ or CD8+ T cells sorted from blood, taken in a trial of the OX40 agonist ivuxolimab. The chain is built from TRBV30 and TRBJ2-5; TRBD2 matches 8 bases. CDR3 in amino acids: CAWSVDRGGRWETQYF. In DNA, the CDR3 is TGTGCCTGGAGTGTCGATCGGGGGGGCAGGTGGGAGACCCAGTACTTC.